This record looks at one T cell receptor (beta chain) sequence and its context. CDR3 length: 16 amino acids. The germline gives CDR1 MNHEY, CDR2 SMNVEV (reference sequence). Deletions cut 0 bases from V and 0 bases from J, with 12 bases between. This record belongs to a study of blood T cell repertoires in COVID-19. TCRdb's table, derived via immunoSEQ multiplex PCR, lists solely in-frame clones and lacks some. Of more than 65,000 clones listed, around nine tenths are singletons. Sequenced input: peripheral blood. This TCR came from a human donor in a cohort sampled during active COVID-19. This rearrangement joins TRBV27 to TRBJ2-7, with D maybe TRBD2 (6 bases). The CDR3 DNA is TGTGCCAGCAGTTTATCCAGGAGGGGAAGCTCCTACGAGCAGTACTTC. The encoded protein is CASSLSRRGSSYEQYF.